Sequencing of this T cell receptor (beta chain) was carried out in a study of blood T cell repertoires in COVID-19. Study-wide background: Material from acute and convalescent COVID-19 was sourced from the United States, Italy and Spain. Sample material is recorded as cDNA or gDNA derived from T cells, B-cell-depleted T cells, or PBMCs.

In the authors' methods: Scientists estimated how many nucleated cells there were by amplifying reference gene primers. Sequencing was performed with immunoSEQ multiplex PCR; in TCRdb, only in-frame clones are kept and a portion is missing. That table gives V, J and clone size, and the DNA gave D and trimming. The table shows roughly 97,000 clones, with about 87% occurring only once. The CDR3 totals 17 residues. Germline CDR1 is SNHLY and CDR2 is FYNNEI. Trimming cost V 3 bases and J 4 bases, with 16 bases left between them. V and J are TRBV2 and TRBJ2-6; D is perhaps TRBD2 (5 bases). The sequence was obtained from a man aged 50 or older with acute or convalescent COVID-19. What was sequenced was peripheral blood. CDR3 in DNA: TGTGCCAGCAGTGACCGGACGATTTGGAGGGGGGCCAACGTCCTGACTTTC. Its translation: CASSDRTIWRGANVLTF.